The T cell receptor beta chain described here comes from a study of control samples from healthy donors and cancer patients. The protocol was immunoSEQ multiplex PCR, while the TCRdb copy is restricted to in-frame clones and leaves out a portion. The sample contains roughly 58,000 clones, 70% to 90% of which appear only once. Germline V gives CDR1 LNHDA, CDR2 SQIVND (reference sequence). The V gene lost 2 bases and the J gene lost 4 bases, with 0 bases spanning the gap. The CDR3 contains 11 residues. The TCR sequence derives from a woman aged 55-69 years with lung cancer. The sample was PBMCs. The J gene is TRBJ2-4, the V gene TRBV19; D is ambiguous. CDR3 bases: TGTGCCAGTAGTATAAAAAACATTCAGTACTTC. Translating gives CASSIKNIQYF.